Below are 17 T cell receptor beta chains sequenced from a single sample in a study of tumor and adjacent non-tumor tissue in lung cancer. RNA was extracted from bulk tissue without any cell sorting. A modified ARM-PCR protocol with three rounds of nested PCR amplified TCRbeta. Each CDR3 protein is one row after TCRdb ran MiXCR on the multiplex PCR reads. The sample holds about 85,000 distinct CDR3 sequences, about three fifths seen once. The specimen was lung tumor tissue. The source is a man between 70 and 80 years old with non-small cell lung cancer.

The J gene is TRBJ1-6, the V gene TRBV7-9; D is perhaps TRBD1 (5 bases). With 7 bases removed from V and 10 bases from J, the gap between germline ends came to 14 bases. This CDR3 spans 13 amino acids. Looked up from germline, CDR1 is SEHNR and CDR2 is FQNEAQ (reference sequence). This CDR3 is CASNFQGESPLHF. Here the CDR3 DNA reads TGTGCCAGCAACTTTCAGGGAGAGTCACCCCTCCACTTT.

This chain uses TRBV11-1 with TRBJ2-3, with a possible D match to TRBD2 (6 bases). The CDR3 extends over 16 amino acids. Trimming took off 0 bases at V and 2 bases at J, with 12 bases between the two ends. The germline V gene has CDR1 SGHAT and CDR2 FQDESV (reference sequence). The CDR3 coding sequence is TGTGCCAGCAGCTTAGCGAGACTAGGCTACACAGATACGCAGTATTTT. Its translation is CASSLARLGYTDTQYF.

As for this clonotype: At one boundary the junction diverges from the germline segment, which might be a read error. The gene calls are TRBV12-3 or TRBV12-4 and TRBJ2-1; TRBD1 agrees at 8 bases. The CDR3 has 17 residues. CDR3 sequence (DNA): TGTGCCAGGAGTTCAAGCCCGGGACAGGTCGCCTACAAAGAGCAGTTCTTC. Residues: CARSSSPGQVAYKEQFF.

This clonotype was counted ten times or more. The CDR3 sequence: CSAREGNTEAFF. CDR3 sequence (DNA): TGCAGTGCTAGAGAGGGGAACACTGAAGCTTTCTTT. The rearrangement uses TRBV20-1 and TRBJ1-1; unclear D gene. The CDR3 covers 12 residues. With 0 bases removed from V and 1 base from J, the gap between germline ends came to 3 bases. Germline values: CDR1 DFQATT, CDR2 SNEGSKA (reference sequence).

This clonotype was seen only a few times. A much larger clone lies one base from this, so it may be a read error. The chain has TRBV6-5 and TRBJ2-3; D ambiguous. The CDR3 consists of 14 residues. CDR1 MNHEY and CDR2 SVGAGI come from the germline V gene. The DNA for the CDR3 is TGTGCCAGCAGTTACTCGCAGAGGCCAGATATGCAGTATTTT. It specifies CASSYSQRPDMQYF.

Turning to this clonotype: The conserved phenylalanine or tryptophan normally closing the CDR3 is absent here, so this likely arose from a read error. V and J are TRBV29-1 and TRBJ2-2; D call uncertain. V was trimmed by 3 bases and J by 6 bases, leaving 14 bases between them. The CDR3 contains 14 residues. Germline assignment: CDR1 SQVTM and CDR2 ANQGSEA. CDR3 in DNA: TGCAGCGTTGAGCACGGCGGAATGGCCGGGGAGCTGTTTATT. Protein product: CSVEHGGMAGELFI.

The V call is TRBV20-1, the J call TRBJ2-6; D may be TRBD1 or TRBD2 (5 bases each). Germline values: CDR1 DFQATT, CDR2 SNEGSKA (reference sequence). The CDR3 runs 19 residues. Here the CDR3 reads CSAQGRVGDPRFGANVLTF. As DNA, the CDR3 is TGCAGCGCCCAGGGTCGGGTCGGGGATCCGCGCTTTGGGGCCAACGTCCTGACTTTC.

Of note for this clonotype: One end of the junction is discordant with germline, which a read error may explain. The chain couples TRBV5-4 to TRBJ2-7; tentatively, D is TRBD2 (7 bases). The CDR3 is 15 residues long. Per the germline V gene, CDR1 is SGHNT and CDR2 is YYREEE (reference sequence). The CDR3 nucleotides are TGTGCCAGCTACTTGAATCGGGGGGCCGCCTACGAGGAGTACTTC. Translating gives CASYLNRGAAYEEYF.

Comments on this clonotype: One end of the junction varies from germline; a read error may be responsible. The chain combines TRBV20-1 with TRBJ1-1, with D possibly being TRBD1 (6 bases). CDR1 and CDR2 (germline): DFQATT, SNEGSKA (reference sequence). CDR3 length: 16 residues. CDR3 amino acids: CSVRDIGRGRNTEAFF. In DNA, the CDR3 is TGCAGTGTTAGAGATATCGGGAGGGGGAGGAACACTGAAGCTTTCTTT.

This clonotype was observed many times. CDR3 protein: CASSPEGNQPQHF. The CDR3 DNA reads as TGTGCCAGCAGTCCGGAGGGGAATCAGCCCCAGCATTTT. The genes are TRBV7-9 and TRBJ1-5, with D possibly being TRBD1 (5 bases). Per the germline V gene, CDR1 is SEHNR and CDR2 is FQNEAQ (reference sequence). With 6 bases removed from V and 4 bases from J, the gap between germline ends came to 10 bases. This CDR3 comprises 13 residues.

This chain joins TRBV6-5 and TRBJ1-3; TRBD1 matches at 11 bases. CDR3 length: 14 amino acids. Losses at the gene ends were 5 bases for V and 9 bases for J; bases not matched to a gene: 6. Germline V lookup: CDR1 MNHEY, CDR2 SVGAGI. DNA of the CDR3: TGTGCCAGCAGTGGGACAGGGGGGAATAGCACCATATATTTT. Translation gives CASSGTGGNSTIYF.

For this clonotype: Germline is not matched at one junction end, which may reflect a read error. The J gene is TRBJ2-4, the V gene TRBV11-2; D remains ambiguous. The germline CDR1 and CDR2 sequences are SGHAT and FQNNGV. The CDR3 contains 14 residues. The CDR3 is CVSSLRRAINIQYF. The CDR3 coding sequence is TGTGTCAGCAGTTTACGGAGAGCCATAAACATTCAGTACTTC. The whole variable domain, remainder taken from reference TRBV11-2 and TRBJ2-4, is EAGVAQSPRYKIIEKRQSVAFWCNPISGHATLYWYQQILGQGPKLLIQFQNNGVVDDSQLPKDRFSAERLKGVDSTLKIQPAKLEDSAVYLCVSSLRRAINIQYFGAGTRLSVL.

This clonotype has just a few counts. V and J are TRBV2 and TRBJ2-4; 7 bases fit TRBD2. J was trimmed by 2 bases and V by 2 bases; bases with no gene match: 18. This CDR3 comprises 20 residues. Germline V gene data show CDR1 as SNHLY and CDR2 as FYNNEI. CDR3 coding DNA: TGTGCCAGCAGTGAAATGGGGAACGGACTAGGACTCTACCCCAAAAACATTCAGTACTTC. Translating it yields CASSEMGNGLGLYPKNIQYF.

This clonotype was recorded a few times. The chain has TRBV28 and TRBJ1-1, with D maybe TRBD1 (5 bases). Per germline, CDR1 MDHEN and CDR2 SYDVKM. The CDR3 extends over 15 amino acids. Trimming shortened V by 5 bases and J by 0 bases, and 13 bases separated the two germline ends. The CDR3 region is CASSPFTGLNTEAFF. In DNA, the CDR3 is TGTGCCAGCAGTCCGTTTACAGGTTTGAACACTGAAGCTTTCTTT.

Details on this clonotype: Being one base from a much bigger clone, this may be a read error. The chain combines TRBV28 with TRBJ1-4, with a possible D match to TRBD1 (5 bases). Trimming removed 5 bases from V and 8 bases from J, with 15 bases in between. The CDR3 has 14 residues. CDR1 and CDR2 from the germline V gene are MDHEN and SYDVKM. CDR3 sequence reads: CASSAWGRSEKLFF. The DNA for the CDR3 is TGTGCCAGCAGTGCATGGGGCAGATCAGAAAAACTGTTTTTT.

As for this clonotype: A much larger clone lies one base from this, so it may be a read error. The chain links TRBV29-1 to TRBJ1-1; D perhaps matches TRBD1 (5 bases). V was shortened by 3 bases and J by 11 bases, with 13 bases between the two germline ends. This CDR3 contains 11 residues. Looked up from germline, CDR1 is SQVTM and CDR2 is ANQGSEA. In nucleotides, the CDR3 is TGCAGCGTTGATGGGGCCAAACGGGCTTTCTTT. Protein: CSVDGAKRAFF.

The chain has TRBV28 and TRBJ1-5; 7 positions agree with TRBD1. CDR3 length: 12 residues. V shed 10 bases, J shed 6 bases, and the junction held 6 bases outside the gene matches. Germline loops: CDR1 MDHEN, CDR2 SYDVKM. This CDR3 reads CANRTGVQPQHF. DNA of the CDR3: TGTGCCAACAGAACAGGGGTTCAGCCCCAGCATTTT.